These T cell receptor beta chains were read from a single sample in a study of identical twins. TCRdb called the 5' RACE reads again in MiXCR, with one record for every CDR3 protein. Here the sample spans hundreds of thousands of distinct CDR3 sequences, roughly 24% being singletons. The same data also went into a second study, on T cells expressing NK-cell markers.

Sequencing was performed on CD4+ T cells sorted from blood. The receptor set was obtained from a woman younger than 35 in good health. The CDR3 runs from the conserved cysteine through the conserved F or W. Each record gives: J gene, clone size, V gene, D gene, CDR3 DNA, CDR3 protein. D genes are given only for firm matches. Clone size is shown for a subset of rows, as once, few, many or a class of expanded clone.

>TRBJ2-1|-|TRBV2|-
TGTGCCAGCGTGATAGAATACAATGAGCAGTTCTTC
CASVIEYNEQFF
>TRBJ1-2|many|TRBV6-1|-
TGTGCCAGCAGAATTAATGGGATGTTCTATGGCTACACCTTC
CASRINGMFYGYTF
>TRBJ2-2|-|TRBV12-3/TRBV12-4|-
TGTGCCAGCAGTTGGTGGGTCGGGGAGCTGTTTTTT
CASSWWVGELFF
>TRBJ2-7|-|TRBV5-1|-
TGCGCCAGCAGCTTGATAGGGGAGTCCTACGAGCAGTACTTC
CASSLIGESYEQYF
>TRBJ2-1|-|TRBV29-1|TRBD2
TGCAGCGTTGCGGGACTAGCTATCTCCAGCTCCTACAATGAGCAGTTCTTC
CSVAGLAISSSYNEQFF
>TRBJ1-5|few|TRBV6-6|-
TGTGCCAGCAGTAGACAGGTCGGTCAGCCCCAGCATTTT
CASSRQVGQPQHF
>TRBJ2-3|-|TRBV20-1|-
TGCAGTGCTGGGTTGGGTACAGATACGCAGTATTTT
CSAGLGTDTQYF
>TRBJ2-6|-|TRBV6-1|-
TGTGCCAGCAGCCAGCAAGGGCGCGGGGCCAACGTCCTGACTTTC
CASSQQGRGANVLTF
>TRBJ2-1|-|TRBV6-4|-
TGTGCCAGCAGTCCCACTGCGACGACCTACAATGAGCAGTTCTTC
CASSPTATTYNEQFF
>TRBJ2-1|many|TRBV5-1|-
TGCGCCAGCAGCTTGGTCGGGGGCTGGAATGAGCAGTTCTTC
CASSLVGGWNEQFF
>TRBJ2-7|-|TRBV3-1|-
TGTGCCAGCAGCCTCCGCGCGGGTTCGGACGAGCAGTACTTC
CASSLRAGSDEQYF
>TRBJ1-2|few|TRBV6-1|-
TGTGCCAGCAGTGGAGAGGTTAACTATGGCTACACCTTC
CASSGEVNYGYTF
>TRBJ2-4|-|TRBV10-2|TRBD2
TGCGCCAGCAGTGAGGCTAGCGGCAGGGTACTAGCCAAAAACATTCAGTACTTC
CASSEASGRVLAKNIQYF
>TRBJ1-4|-|TRBV29-1|-
TGCAGCGTTGGCCGACAAGGTGAAAAACTGTTTTTT
CSVGRQGEKLFF
>TRBJ2-3|few|TRBV24-1|TRBD2
TGTGCCACCAGTGAAAGGGGACTAGCGTACACAGATACGCAGTATTTT
CATSERGLAYTDTQYF
>TRBJ2-7|few|TRBV10-3|-
TGTGCCATCAGTGAGTCGAAGTGGCCTACCTACGAGCAGTACTTC
CAISESKWPTYEQYF
>TRBJ2-1|few|TRBV18|-
TGTGCCAGCTCACCATCGTTGCCAGATCTTAATGAGCAGTTCTTC
CASSPSLPDLNEQFF